A selection of T cell receptor beta chains follows, all from one sample in a study of T cells after posttransplantation cyclophosphamide. Sequencing used immunoSEQ multiplex PCR; TCRdb keeps in-frame clones, though not all of them. The sample carries 23,000 or so clones, approximately 98% recorded once. Sequenced input: naive CD8+ T cells sorted from PBMCs. The receptors were sampled from a man aged 40-49 years in good health, CMV-negative, and a related stem cell transplant donor. CDR3s include the opening cysteine and the closing phenylalanine or tryptophan. A D gene is named only where the DNA matches it firmly. A clone size is listed for some rows: how often the clone was seen (once, few, many), or a class if it is expanded.

V	length	J	size	D	DNA	CDR3
TRBV6-6	14	TRBJ2-7	.	.	TGTGCCAGCAGTTACGGCGGGCCCACCTACGAGCAGTACTTC	CASSYGGPTYEQYF
TRBV28	14	TRBJ1-4	.	.	TGTGCCAGCAGTTCCCAGTCAACTAATGAAAAACTGTTTTTT	CASSSQSTNEKLFF
TRBV10-1	14	TRBJ2-1	.	TRBD1	TGCGCCAGCAGTGACGGACAGGGACCCAATGAGCAGTTCTTC	CASSDGQGPNEQFF
TRBV6-1	11	TRBJ2-7	once	.	TGTGCCAGCTTAAGGGGCTACGAGCAGTACTTC	CASLRGYEQYF
TRBV14	17	TRBJ2-1	.	.	TGTGCCAGCAGCCCTAAGGTGCGGGGTAGCTCCTACAATGAGCAGTTCTTC	CASSPKVRGSSYNEQFF
TRBV11-2	15	TRBJ2-1	.	.	TGTGCCAGCAGCGCCGGGACTTATCTACAACATGAGCAGTTCTTC	CASSAGTYLQHEQFF
TRBV7-8	15	TRBJ2-3	.	TRBD2	TGTGCCAGCAGCGTAAGACTAGCGGGAAGCGATACGCAGTATTTT	CASSVRLAGSDTQYF
TRBV7-3	14	TRBJ2-4	.	.	TGTGCCAGCAGCTTAACCCCGAAAGCTGACATTCAGTACTTC	CASSLTPKADIQYF
TRBV5-1	16	TRBJ2-5	.	TRBD1	TGCGCCAGCACTCCCGGCAGGGGGTCGAGCGAAGAGACCCAGTACTTC	CASTPGRGSSEETQYF
TRBV28	14	TRBJ2-7	.	.	TGTGCCAGCAGTTTATTGGGGCGGACCTACGAGCAGTACTTC	CASSLLGRTYEQYF
TRBV30	15	TRBJ2-7	.	TRBD1	TGTGCCTGGAGTGTAACAGGGGATTCCTCCTACGAGCAGTACTTC	CAWSVTGDSSYEQYF
TRBV7-9	13	TRBJ2-1	.	.	TGTGCCAGCAGCCACCGGGACTACAATGAGCAGTTCTTC	CASSHRDYNEQFF
TRBV28	13	TRBJ1-1	.	.	TGTGCCAGCAGTCTCAGAGGGCACACTGAAGCTTTCTTT	CASSLRGHTEAFF
TRBV6-1	18	TRBJ1-5	.	TRBD1	TGTGCCAGCAGTGAAGGTTACGGACAGGGGATTCGCAATCAGCCCCAGCATTTT	CASSEGYGQGIRNQPQHF
TRBV7-8	15	TRBJ2-7	.	TRBD2	TGTGCCAGCAGCCCCGAAGCGGGAGGGACCTACGAGCAGTACTTC	CASSPEAGGTYEQYF
TRBV27	13	TRBJ1-1	once	TRBD1	TGTGCCAGCAAAAGGACAGGGAACACTGAAGCTTTCTTT	CASKRTGNTEAFF
TRBV19	16	TRBJ2-1	.	TRBD2	TGTGCCAGTACTCGACGGACTAGCGGCTCCTACAATGAGCAGTTCTTC	CASTRRTSGSYNEQFF
TRBV10-3	14	TRBJ2-1	.	TRBD2	TGTGCCATCAATGGACTAGCGGGAGACAATGAGCAGTTCTTC	CAINGLAGDNEQFF
TRBV10-2	11	TRBJ2-7	.	TRBD1	TGCGCCAGCAGTTGGGACAGCGAGCAGTACTTC	CASSWDSEQYF
TRBV6-5	14	TRBJ1-1	.	TRBD1	TGTGCCAGCAGTAGGGGACAGGGTAACACTGAAGCTTTCTTT	CASSRGQGNTEAFF
TRBV6-5	13	TRBJ2-5	.	.	TGTGCCAGCAGTCCTTCAGCGGTGGAGACCCAGTACTTC	CASSPSAVETQYF
TRBV4-2	13	TRBJ2-3	.	.	TGTGCCAGCAGCCCGCTAGCCTCCGATACGCAGTATTTT	CASSPLASDTQYF
TRBV28	17	TRBJ2-3	.	TRBD2	TGTGCCAGCAATAGTTTCCCTTCCCGGGGGGGAACAGATACGCAGTATTTT	CASNSFPSRGGTDTQYF
TRBV7-6	15	TRBJ2-2	.	.	TGTGCCAGCAGCTTAGGCCGTCAGGGGACCGGGGAGCTGTTTTTT	CASSLGRQGTGELFF
TRBV11-2	13	TRBJ2-3	.	TRBD2	TGTGCCAGCAGCCCGGGAGGGCCAGATACGCAGTATTTT	CASSPGGPDTQYF
TRBV6-5	15	TRBJ2-1	.	.	TGTGCCAGCAGTTACGGGGGCAGCTCCTACAATGAGCAGTTCTTC	CASSYGGSSYNEQFF
TRBV30	11	TRBJ1-6	.	.	TGTGCCTGGGCTGGATCGGGGCCCCTCCACTTT	CAWAGSGPLHF
TRBV19	15	TRBJ2-7	once	TRBD2	TGTGCCAGTAGTCCAGGTTCTAGCGGAACCTACGAGCAGTACTTC	CASSPGSSGTYEQYF
TRBV4-3	17	TRBJ2-2	.	TRBD1	TGCGCCAGCAGCCAAAGTGGGACAGGGGGCCACACCGGGGAGCTGTTTTTT	CASSQSGTGGHTGELFF
TRBV2	15	TRBJ2-1	.	.	TGTGCCAGCAGCATTACCGACTTGGCCTACAATGAGCAGTTCTTC	CASSITDLAYNEQFF
TRBV6-5	15	TRBJ1-5	.	.	TGTGCCAGCAGTTACCGTCAGGGTGTACGACAGCCCCAGCATTTT	CASSYRQGVRQPQHF
TRBV10-3	16	TRBJ2-5	.	TRBD1	TGTGCCATCAGTGAGTCGGACAGGGAGGTGAAAGAGACCCAGTACTTC	CAISESDREVKETQYF
TRBV12-5	14	TRBJ2-1	.	TRBD2	TGTGCTAGTGGGGGACTAGCGGGCAACAATGAGCAGTTCTTC	CASGGLAGNNEQFF
TRBV14	14	TRBJ2-1	.	.	TGTGCCAGCAGCCAGAGGACAGCCCGCAATGAGCAGTTCTTC	CASSQRTARNEQFF
TRBV6-5	12	TRBJ2-7	.	TRBD2	TGTGCCACCTCATCGGGCGGGGGCGAGCAGTACTTC	CATSSGGGEQYF
TRBV4-1	13	TRBJ2-7	.	.	TGCGCCAGCAGCCTCCCGGACAGTTACGAGCAGTACTTC	CASSLPDSYEQYF
TRBV7-8	14	TRBJ1-1	.	TRBD1	TGTGCCAGCAGCCCAGGGACAGGGGCAACTGAAGCTTTCTTT	CASSPGTGATEAFF
TRBV28	10	TRBJ1-1	.	.	TGTGCCAGCAGCTCCCTTGAAGCTTTCTTT	CASSSLEAFF
TRBV4-2	12	TRBJ2-7	.	TRBD2	TGTGCCAGCAGCTACACGGGGGGCGAGCAGTACTTC	CASSYTGGEQYF
TRBV18	15	TRBJ1-5	.	.	TGTGCCAGCTCACCACCAACGGCAGGAAATCAGCCCCAGCATTTT	CASSPPTAGNQPQHF
TRBV30	14	TRBJ1-2	.	TRBD1	TGTGCCTGGTCCACTCAGGGGGCACGGTATGGCTACACCTTC	CAWSTQGARYGYTF
TRBV27	12	TRBJ1-1	.	.	TGTGCCAGCAGTAGCGGTATGACTGAAGCTTTCTTT	CASSSGMTEAFF
TRBV19	16	TRBJ2-1	.	TRBD2	TGTGCCAGTAGTGTCAGGACTAGCGGGACCTACAATGAGCAGTTCTTC	CASSVRTSGTYNEQFF
TRBV4-1	16	TRBJ1-1	.	.	TGCGCCAGCAGCCAAGATGGAGCAGGGATGAACACTGAAGCTTTCTTT	CASSQDGAGMNTEAFF
TRBV6-1	13	TRBJ2-5	.	TRBD1	TGTGCCAGCAGCTCGACAGGGGTAGAGACCCAGTACTTC	CASSSTGVETQYF
TRBV27	14	TRBJ2-2	.	TRBD2	TGTGCCAGCGCCTGGGGGGGGACGGGCGGGGAGCTGTTTTTT	CASAWGGTGGELFF
TRBV27	13	TRBJ1-1	once	.	TGTGCCAGCAGTTTTTCAGGAAAGGCCGAAGCTTTCTTT	CASSFSGKAEAFF
TRBV7-6	16	TRBJ2-7	.	.	TGTGCCAGCAGCCCAGCAACGGACTCATCTTTCTACGAGCAGTACTTC	CASSPATDSSFYEQYF
TRBV28	16	TRBJ2-1	.	TRBD1	TGTGCCAGCAGAAACCCGGGACAGGGGTCCTACAATGAGCAGTTCTTC	CASRNPGQGSYNEQFF
TRBV5-1	15	TRBJ2-1	.	.	TGCGCCAGCAGCTCCCGCCCTTCGCCAGACAATGAGCAGTTCTTC	CASSSRPSPDNEQFF
TRBV7-3	14	TRBJ2-3	.	.	TGTGCCAGCAGCTTAGAGGGAATGACAGATACGCAGTATTTT	CASSLEGMTDTQYF
TRBV11-2	12	TRBJ1-1	.	.	TGTGCCAGCAGCACTTTTAACACTGAAGCTTTCTTT	CASSTFNTEAFF